This T cell receptor (beta chain) was retrieved from a study of control samples from healthy donors and cancer patients. Sequencing was performed with immunoSEQ multiplex PCR; in TCRdb, only in-frame clones are kept and a portion is missing. The sample shows 120,000 to 150,000 clones, roughly 92% of them seen only once. Germline lookup yields CDR1 SGHVS and CDR2 FQNEAQ. The CDR3 consists of 15 residues. With V trimmed by 5 bases and J by 3 bases, 5 bases remained unmatched. The chain carries TRBV7-8 and TRBJ2-3, with TRBD1 identical over 10 bases. Source material: blood. This clonotype was obtained from a man between 25 and 39 years old in good health. The CDR3 sequence is CASSRRTGGTDTQYF. In DNA form, the CDR3 reads TGTGCCAGCAGCCGCCGGACAGGGGGAACAGATACGCAGTATTTT.